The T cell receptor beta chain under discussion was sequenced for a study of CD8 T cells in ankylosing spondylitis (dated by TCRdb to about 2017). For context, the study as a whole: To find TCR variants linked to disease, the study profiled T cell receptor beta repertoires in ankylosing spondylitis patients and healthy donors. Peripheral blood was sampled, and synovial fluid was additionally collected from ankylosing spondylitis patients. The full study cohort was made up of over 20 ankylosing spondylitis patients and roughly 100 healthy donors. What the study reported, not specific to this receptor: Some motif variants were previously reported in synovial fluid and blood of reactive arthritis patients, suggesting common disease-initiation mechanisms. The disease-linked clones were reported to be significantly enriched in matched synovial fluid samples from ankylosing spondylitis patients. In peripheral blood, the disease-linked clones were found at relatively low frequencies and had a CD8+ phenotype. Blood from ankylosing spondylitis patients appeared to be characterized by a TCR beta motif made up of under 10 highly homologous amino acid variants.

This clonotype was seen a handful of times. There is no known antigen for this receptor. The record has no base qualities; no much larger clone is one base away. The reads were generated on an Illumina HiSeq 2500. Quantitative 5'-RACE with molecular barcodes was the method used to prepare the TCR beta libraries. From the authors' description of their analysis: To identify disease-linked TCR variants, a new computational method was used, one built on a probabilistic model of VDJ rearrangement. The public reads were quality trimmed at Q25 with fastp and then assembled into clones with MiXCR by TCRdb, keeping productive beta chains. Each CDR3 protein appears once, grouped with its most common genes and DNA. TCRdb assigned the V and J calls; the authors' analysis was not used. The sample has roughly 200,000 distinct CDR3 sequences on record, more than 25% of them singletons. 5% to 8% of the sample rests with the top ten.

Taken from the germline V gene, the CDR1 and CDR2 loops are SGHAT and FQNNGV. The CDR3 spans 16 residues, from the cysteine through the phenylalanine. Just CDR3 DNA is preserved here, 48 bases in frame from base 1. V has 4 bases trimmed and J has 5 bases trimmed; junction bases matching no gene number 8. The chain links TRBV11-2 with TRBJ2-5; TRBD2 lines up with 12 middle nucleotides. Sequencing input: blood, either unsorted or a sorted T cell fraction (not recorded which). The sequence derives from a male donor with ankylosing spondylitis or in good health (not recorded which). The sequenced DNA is TGTGCCAGCAGCTCCACGAGACTAGCGGGAGTGGAGACCCAGTACTTC. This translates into CASSSTRLAGVETQYF.